Sequencing of this T cell receptor (beta chain) was carried out in a study of blood T cell repertoires in COVID-19. This clone was detected only once. Participants, about 18 to 90 years old, spanned more than 20 US areas. Trimming took 4 bases from V and 5 from J; bases not matched to a gene: 17. In germline, CDR1 is SGHDT, CDR2 YYEEEE. This CDR3 spans 19 amino acids. Assay: immunoSEQ multiplex PCR; the TCRdb copy retains only in-frame clones and omits some. The data contain about 140,000 clones, 70% to 90% of them singletons. The chain has TRBV5-6 and TRBJ2-2; 10 bases fit TRBD2. The sequence was obtained from a woman between 40 and 50 years old who had recovered from COVID-19. The sequenced material came from PBMCs or T cells enriched from blood (not recorded which). The CDR3 is CASSRGHHLAGAETGELFF. The DNA for the CDR3 is TGTGCCAGCAGCCGGGGACACCACCTAGCGGGAGCGGAGACCGGGGAGCTGTTTTTT.